This is a list of T cell receptor beta chains from one sample in a study of shared clonotypes between healthy human individuals. TCRdb's table, derived via immunoSEQ multiplex PCR, lists solely in-frame clones and lacks some. The sample holds approximately 2.1 million clones, more than 80% seen once. The specimen sequenced was naive CD4+ T cells from PBMCs. The receptors shown here come from a man aged 18-30 years in good health. Some clones in this sample may be carry-over from other donors' samples. Each CDR3 is given with its conserved first and last residue. The D gene is left open where the match is weak. Rows give clone size only sometimes, using once, few, many, or a class for an expanded clone.

CDR3 protein: CASSTLSGRDNEQFF
CDR3 DNA: TGTGCCAGCAGCACTCTAAGCGGGAGGGACAATGAGCAGTTCTTC
V gene: TRBV28
CDR3 length: 15
J gene: TRBJ2-1
clone size: -
D gene: TRBD2

CDR3 protein: CASSDLPGTGEAFF
CDR3 DNA: TGCGCCAGCAGTGACCTTCCCGGGACGGGGGAAGCTTTCTTT
V gene: TRBV10-1
CDR3 length: 14
J gene: TRBJ1-1
clone size: -
D gene: -

CDR3 protein: CASSLGQRAEAFF
CDR3 DNA: TGTGCCAGCAGTCTGGGACAGAGGGCTGAAGCTTTCTTT
V gene: TRBV28
CDR3 length: 13
J gene: TRBJ1-1
clone size: -
D gene: TRBD1

CDR3 protein: CASSPQPRGGYGYTF
CDR3 DNA: TGTGCCAGCAGCCCCCAACCCAGAGGGGGATATGGCTACACCTTC
V gene: TRBV7-8
CDR3 length: 15
J gene: TRBJ1-2
clone size: -
D gene: -

CDR3 protein: CASSPPGGEETQYF
CDR3 DNA: TGTGCCAGCAGCCCCCCAGGGGGCGAAGAGACCCAGTACTTC
V gene: TRBV28
CDR3 length: 14
J gene: TRBJ2-5
clone size: -
D gene: TRBD1

CDR3 protein: CASSRESSFQPQHF
CDR3 DNA: TGTGCCAGCTCGCGGGAGAGTTCTTTTCAGCCCCAGCATTTT
V gene: TRBV28
CDR3 length: 14
J gene: TRBJ1-5
clone size: -
D gene: -

CDR3 protein: CSVEVRTTEAFF
CDR3 DNA: TGCAGCGTTGAAGTCAGGACCACTGAAGCTTTCTTT
V gene: TRBV29-1
CDR3 length: 12
J gene: TRBJ1-1
clone size: -
D gene: -

CDR3 protein: CASMPNAGGPDTQYF
CDR3 DNA: TGTGCCAGCATGCCCAATGCGGGAGGGCCAGATACGCAGTATTTT
V gene: TRBV5-5
CDR3 length: 15
J gene: TRBJ2-3
clone size: -
D gene: TRBD2

CDR3 protein: CASSAQARAEQFF
CDR3 DNA: TGTGCCAGCAGCGCGCAGGCAAGGGCTGAGCAGTTCTTC
V gene: TRBV5-4
CDR3 length: 13
J gene: TRBJ2-1
clone size: -
D gene: -

CDR3 protein: CASSLTPSDTGELFF
CDR3 DNA: TGTGCCAGCAGCTTAACCCCTAGCGACACCGGGGAGCTGTTTTTT
V gene: TRBV7-3
CDR3 length: 15
J gene: TRBJ2-2
clone size: -
D gene: -

CDR3 protein: CASGRANYGYTF
CDR3 DNA: TGTGCCAGCGGGCGGGCCAACTATGGCTACACCTTC
V gene: TRBV28
CDR3 length: 12
J gene: TRBJ1-2
clone size: -
D gene: -

CDR3 protein: CAISESTDTQPQHF
CDR3 DNA: TGTGCCATCAGTGAGTCAACGGACACTCAGCCCCAGCATTTT
V gene: TRBV10-3
CDR3 length: 14
J gene: TRBJ1-5
clone size: -
D gene: -

CDR3 protein: CASSLEGPGIPQYF
CDR3 DNA: TGTGCCAGCAGTTTAGAGGGCCCCGGGATTCCCCAGTACTTC
V gene: TRBV28
CDR3 length: 14
J gene: TRBJ2-5
clone size: -
D gene: -

CDR3 protein: CASSLAPAGTGSPQETQYF
CDR3 DNA: TGTGCCAGCAGCTTAGCGCCGGCCGGGACAGGGTCACCTCAAGAGACCCAGTACTTC
V gene: TRBV7-6
CDR3 length: 19
J gene: TRBJ2-5
clone size: -
D gene: TRBD1

CDR3 protein: CASSPRKLAGTDTQYF
CDR3 DNA: TGTGCCAGCAGCCCCCGGAAACTAGCGGGAACAGATACGCAGTATTTT
V gene: TRBV7-3
CDR3 length: 16
J gene: TRBJ2-3
clone size: -
D gene: TRBD2

CDR3 protein: CSVSGKATDTQYF
CDR3 DNA: TGCAGCGTTAGCGGAAAGGCCACAGATACGCAGTATTTT
V gene: TRBV29-1
CDR3 length: 13
J gene: TRBJ2-3
clone size: -
D gene: -

CDR3 protein: CASSQDLTRGHRNEQFF
CDR3 DNA: TGCGCCAGCAGCCAAGATCTGACGCGGGGGCACAGGAATGAGCAGTTCTTC
V gene: TRBV4-1
CDR3 length: 17
J gene: TRBJ2-1
clone size: -
D gene: -

CDR3 protein: CASSIVPGKGQPQHF
CDR3 DNA: TGTGCCAGTAGTATAGTTCCAGGGAAGGGACAGCCCCAGCATTTT
V gene: TRBV19
CDR3 length: 15
J gene: TRBJ1-5
clone size: -
D gene: -

CDR3 protein: CASSPLRDRGYEQYF
CDR3 DNA: TGTGCCAGCAGCCCGCTCCGGGACAGGGGCTACGAGCAGTACTTC
V gene: TRBV7-9
CDR3 length: 15
J gene: TRBJ2-7
clone size: -
D gene: TRBD1

CDR3 protein: CASSLVLGLPRETQYF
CDR3 DNA: TGTGCCAGCAGCCTGGTCTTGGGTCTGCCGAGAGAGACCCAGTACTTC
V gene: TRBV5-8
CDR3 length: 16
J gene: TRBJ2-5
clone size: -
D gene: -

CDR3 protein: CASSLWKSGNTIYF
CDR3 DNA: TGTGCCAGCAGTTTGTGGAAATCTGGAAACACCATATATTTT
V gene: TRBV28
CDR3 length: 14
J gene: TRBJ1-3
clone size: -
D gene: -

CDR3 protein: CASSHGTVNTEAFF
CDR3 DNA: TGTGCCAGCAGCCACGGGACGGTGAACACTGAAGCTTTCTTT
V gene: TRBV7-2
CDR3 length: 14
J gene: TRBJ1-1
clone size: once
D gene: -

CDR3 protein: CASSLAPGASNEKLFF
CDR3 DNA: TGCGCCAGCAGCTTGGCGCCAGGCGCCTCTAATGAAAAACTGTTTTTT
V gene: TRBV5-1
CDR3 length: 16
J gene: TRBJ1-4
clone size: once
D gene: -

CDR3 protein: CASSLAPDMNTEAFF
CDR3 DNA: TGTGCCAGCAGCTTAGCCCCAGATATGAACACTGAAGCTTTCTTT
V gene: TRBV7-9
CDR3 length: 15
J gene: TRBJ1-1
clone size: few
D gene: -

CDR3 protein: CASSADGTVYEQYF
CDR3 DNA: TGTGCCAGCAGTGCCGACGGGACAGTCTACGAGCAGTACTTC
V gene: TRBV2
CDR3 length: 14
J gene: TRBJ2-7
clone size: -
D gene: TRBD1

CDR3 protein: CASEGATEKLFF
CDR3 DNA: TGTGCCAGCGAAGGGGCGACTGAAAAACTGTTTTTT
V gene: TRBV28
CDR3 length: 12
J gene: TRBJ1-4
clone size: -
D gene: -

CDR3 protein: CASSFGVPGRSSGNTIYF
CDR3 DNA: TGTGCCAGCAGCTTTGGAGTACCGGGACGGAGCTCTGGAAACACCATATATTTT
V gene: TRBV5-4
CDR3 length: 18
J gene: TRBJ1-3
clone size: -
D gene: -

CDR3 protein: CASSPALRFWGETQYF
CDR3 DNA: TGTGCCAGCAGCCCCGCGCTTAGATTTTGGGGAGAGACCCAGTACTTC
V gene: TRBV7-8
CDR3 length: 16
J gene: TRBJ2-5
clone size: -
D gene: -

CDR3 protein: CASSSRGGYEQYF
CDR3 DNA: TGTGCCAGCAGCTCCCGGGGAGGGTACGAGCAGTACTTC
V gene: TRBV7-9
CDR3 length: 13
J gene: TRBJ2-7
clone size: -
D gene: TRBD2

CDR3 protein: CASSLSQGWNQPQHF
CDR3 DNA: TGTGCCAGTAGTTTATCTCAGGGATGGAATCAGCCCCAGCATTTT
V gene: TRBV19
CDR3 length: 15
J gene: TRBJ1-5
clone size: -
D gene: -

CDR3 protein: CASSLGLRQDGYTF
CDR3 DNA: TGTGCCAGCAGCTTAGGCCTTCGACAGGATGGCTACACCTTC
V gene: TRBV11-2
CDR3 length: 14
J gene: TRBJ1-2
clone size: once
D gene: -

CDR3 protein: CASSPTGRTNEKLFF
CDR3 DNA: TGCGCCAGCAGCCCGACAGGGAGGACTAATGAAAAACTGTTTTTT
V gene: TRBV5-1
CDR3 length: 15
J gene: TRBJ1-4
clone size: -
D gene: TRBD1

CDR3 protein: CASISGSKLGNEKLFF
CDR3 DNA: TGTGCCAGCATCTCGGGATCAAAGTTAGGTAATGAAAAACTGTTTTTT
V gene: TRBV28
CDR3 length: 16
J gene: TRBJ1-4
clone size: -
D gene: -

CDR3 protein: CASSELGTSGSPDTQYF
CDR3 DNA: TGTGCCAGCAGTGAACTAGGGACTAGCGGGAGTCCAGATACGCAGTATTTT
V gene: TRBV2
CDR3 length: 17
J gene: TRBJ2-3
clone size: -
D gene: TRBD2

CDR3 protein: CASSRAVSNQPQHF
CDR3 DNA: TGTGCCAGCAGTCGTGCCGTTAGCAATCAGCCCCAGCATTTT
V gene: TRBV28
CDR3 length: 14
J gene: TRBJ1-5
clone size: few
D gene: -

CDR3 protein: CASSYDRNTEAFF
CDR3 DNA: TGTGCCAGCAGCTATGATCGAAACACTGAAGCTTTCTTT
V gene: TRBV7-2
CDR3 length: 13
J gene: TRBJ1-1
clone size: -
D gene: -

CDR3 protein: CSGAATYEQYF
CDR3 DNA: TGCAGTGGGGCGGCTACCTACGAGCAGTACTTC
V gene: TRBV20-1
CDR3 length: 11
J gene: TRBJ2-7
clone size: -
D gene: -

CDR3 protein: CASSFPPGRSYNEQFF
CDR3 DNA: TGTGCCAGCAGTTTTCCCCCGGGTCGGTCCTACAATGAGCAGTTCTTC
V gene: TRBV27
CDR3 length: 16
J gene: TRBJ2-1
clone size: -
D gene: -

CDR3 protein: CASGGTRGYTF
CDR3 DNA: TGTGCCAGCGGGGGCACGCGGGGCTACACCTTC
V gene: TRBV25-1
CDR3 length: 11
J gene: TRBJ1-2
clone size: -
D gene: -

CDR3 protein: CASSSRDREVVYTF
CDR3 DNA: TGTGCCAGCAGCTCCCGGGACAGGGAGGTAGTCTACACCTTC
V gene: TRBV9
CDR3 length: 14
J gene: TRBJ1-2
clone size: -
D gene: TRBD1

CDR3 protein: CSVDRGIEDTQYF
CDR3 DNA: TGCAGCGTTGACAGGGGGATTGAAGATACGCAGTATTTT
V gene: TRBV29-1
CDR3 length: 13
J gene: TRBJ2-3
clone size: -
D gene: TRBD1

CDR3 protein: CASSSGQGFANTGELFF
CDR3 DNA: TGTGCCAGCAGCTCGGGACAGGGGTTCGCGAACACCGGGGAGCTGTTTTTT
V gene: TRBV11-2
CDR3 length: 17
J gene: TRBJ2-2
clone size: -
D gene: TRBD1

CDR3 protein: CASSLIGSGSVGELFF
CDR3 DNA: TGTGCCAGCAGTTTAATCGGTAGCGGGAGTGTGGGGGAGCTGTTTTTT
V gene: TRBV28
CDR3 length: 16
J gene: TRBJ2-2
clone size: -
D gene: TRBD2

CDR3 protein: CASSEVGTAGNTIYF
CDR3 DNA: TGTGCCAGCAGTGAAGTGGGGACAGCGGGAAACACCATATATTTT
V gene: TRBV6-1
CDR3 length: 15
J gene: TRBJ1-3
clone size: -
D gene: TRBD1

CDR3 protein: CASTRGTTNYGYTF
CDR3 DNA: TGTGCCAGCACTCGCGGGACAACCAACTATGGCTACACCTTC
V gene: TRBV28
CDR3 length: 14
J gene: TRBJ1-2
clone size: once
D gene: -

CDR3 protein: CATSSPSGNGEKLFF
CDR3 DNA: TGTGCCACCAGCAGCCCTTCCGGGAACGGAGAAAAACTGTTTTTT
V gene: TRBV15
CDR3 length: 15
J gene: TRBJ1-4
clone size: -
D gene: -

CDR3 protein: CASSAANYGYTF
CDR3 DNA: TGTGCCAGCAGCGCAGCTAACTATGGCTACACCTTC
V gene: TRBV28
CDR3 length: 12
J gene: TRBJ1-2
clone size: -
D gene: -

CDR3 protein: CASSSLGGSYEQYF
CDR3 DNA: TGTGCCAGCAGCTCCCTGGGGGGATCCTACGAGCAGTACTTC
V gene: TRBV7-4
CDR3 length: 14
J gene: TRBJ2-7
clone size: -
D gene: -